The 9 T cell receptor beta chains given below trace back to one sample, sequenced in a study of blood T cell repertoires in COVID-19. The assay was immunoSEQ multiplex PCR, and TCRdb's table has in-frame clones only and misses some. The sample has 250,000 to 350,000 clones; around 88% are singletons. Sequenced material: peripheral blood. The source is a man younger than 45 with acute or convalescent COVID-19.

The V and J genes are TRBV28 and TRBJ2-5, with D tentatively TRBD2 (7 bases). The CDR3 contains 15 residues. Germline loops: CDR1 MDHEN, CDR2 SYDVKM. V was cut by 3 bases and J by 4 bases, with 15 bases left in between. Written as DNA, the CDR3 is TGTGCCAGCAGTTTTTTCGGGGGCGGGGGAGAGACCCAGTACTTC. This codes for CASSFFGGGGETQYF.

The V call is TRBV5-4, the J call TRBJ2-3; a possible D gene is TRBD1 (5 bases). V was pared by 4 bases and J by 1 base, with 16 bases between. The CDR3 length is 16 residues. Germline values: CDR1 SGHNT, CDR2 YYREEE (reference sequence). The CDR3 region has the DNA TGTGCCAGCAGCGTGGGTGTTGGGGCCGGCACAGATACGCAGTATTTT. Residues: CASSVGVGAGTDTQYF.

V and J are TRBV2 and TRBJ1-1, with 8 bases lining up with TRBD1. V dropped 5 bases and J dropped 1; count of bases not matched to a gene: 6. The length of the CDR3 is 15 residues. Per germline, CDR1 SNHLY and CDR2 FYNNEI. CDR3 residues: CASSSGQGRNTEAFF. For the CDR3, the DNA is TGTGCCAGCAGTAGTGGACAGGGACGGAACACTGAAGCTTTCTTT.

The chain is built from TRBV7-9 and TRBJ2-6; 8 bases fit TRBD1. In germline, CDR1 is SEHNR, CDR2 FQNEAQ (reference sequence). With V trimmed by 3 bases and J by 0 bases, 10 bases remained unmatched. This CDR3 region has 19 residues. CDR3 sequence: CASSLGDRQFISGANVLTF. The CDR3 coding sequence is TGTGCCAGCAGCTTGGGGGACAGGCAATTTATCTCTGGGGCCAACGTCCTGACTTTC.

J is TRBJ1-2 and V is TRBV6-5; TRBD1 matches at 7 bases. There are 14 residues in the CDR3. J was trimmed by 10 bases and V by 0 bases; bases with no gene match: 8. Germline lookup yields CDR1 MNHEY and CDR2 SVGAGI. CDR3 in amino acids: CASSYSTPGGYYTF. CDR3 DNA: TGTGCCAGCAGTTACTCGACCCCAGGGGGATACTACACCTTC.

CDR3 bases: TGTGCCATCTCGGGGGGCCGGGATCAGCCCCAGCATTTT. It specifies CAISGGRDQPQHF. The V call is TRBV10-3, the J call TRBJ1-5; possibly TRBD1 for D (6 bases). The germline V gene encodes CDR1 ENHRY and CDR2 SYGVKD. V dropped 8 bases and J dropped 5 bases, with 13 bases sitting between them. This CDR3 contains 13 residues.

This clone has just one count. The V gene is TRBV30, the J gene TRBJ1-1; tentative D call: TRBD1 (5 bases). This CDR3 is built from 13 residues. The germline V gene has CDR1 GTSNPN and CDR2 SVGIG (reference sequence). The V end was cut by 1 base, the J end by 0 bases, with 6 bases between. In DNA form, the CDR3 reads TGTGCCTGGAGTGAGGGGCTGAACACTGAAGCTTTCTTT. Protein product: CAWSEGLNTEAFF.

This clone has only one observation. The V and J genes are TRBV30 and TRBJ1-1, with a tentative D call TRBD1 (6 bases). V lost 8 bases to trimming and J lost 0 bases, with 16 bases between them. This CDR3 has 14 amino acids. Germline V lookup: CDR1 GTSNPN, CDR2 SVGIG (reference sequence). The CDR3 protein is CARTSTGLNTEAFF. CDR3 sequence (DNA): TGTGCCCGCACCTCTACAGGGTTGAACACTGAAGCTTTCTTT.

The rearrangement uses TRBV14 and TRBJ2-3, with TRBD2 matching 7 bases. This CDR3 comprises 20 residues. Germline V gene data show CDR1 as SGHDN and CDR2 as FVKESK. Unmatched junction bases numbered 16, after V lost 1 base and J lost 0 bases. The CDR3 sequence is CASSQAMGLAALLSTDTQYF. In nucleotides, the CDR3 is TGTGCCAGCAGCCAAGCTATGGGGCTAGCGGCCCTACTAAGCACAGATACGCAGTATTTT.